Below are 19 T cell receptor beta chains sequenced from a single sample in a study of blood T cell repertoires in COVID-19. Repertoires were generated with immunoSEQ multiplex PCR, while TCRdb's copy carries only in-frame clones and drops some. The profile shows under 350,000 clones, roughly 89% of them singletons. Sequencing input: peripheral blood. These receptors originate from a man in his forties with acute or convalescent COVID-19.

The V call is TRBV6-5, the J call TRBJ2-1; possible D gene TRBD1, 5 bases. CDR3 size: 13 residues. Germline V gene lookup returns CDR1 MNHEY and CDR2 SVGAGI. V was cut by 6 bases and J by 8 bases, with 14 bases left in between. The DNA of the CDR3 is TGTGCCAGCAGGTTACAGGCTTGGGATGAGCAGTTCTTC. This gives the protein CASRLQAWDEQFF.

V gene TRBV9 combines with J gene TRBJ2-7, with 9 bases identical to TRBD2. The trim removed 4 bases at V and 5 bases at J, leaving 16 bases unmatched. The CDR3 length is 17 residues. Germline values: CDR1 SGDLS, CDR2 YYNGEE. The DNA of the CDR3 is TGTGCCAGCAGCCCATGGATCGTAGCGGGGGCCGGGGACGAGCAGTACTTC. This gives the protein CASSPWIVAGAGDEQYF.

J is TRBJ2-7 and V is TRBV3-1 (or the pseudogene TRBV3-2), with 11 bases fitting TRBD2. The CDR3 loop spans 17 amino acids. V shed 5 bases, J shed 2 bases, and the junction held 11 bases outside the gene matches. Germline CDR1 is LGHDT and CDR2 is YNNKEL (reference sequence). DNA of the CDR3: TGTGCCAGCAGCGAGGAGGCTAGCGGGGGGAATACCTACGAGCAGTACTTC. It codes for CASSEEASGGNTYEQYF.

V is TRBV4-1 and J is TRBJ1-5; D not resolved. The CDR3 runs 16 residues. Germline V CDR1 and CDR2: MGHRA, YSYEKL. Trimming pared 0 bases from V and 3 bases from J, leaving 12 bases between. In DNA, the CDR3 is TGCGCCAGCAGCCAAGATTTGCAACAGCCCAATCAGCCCCAGCATTTT. Translating it yields CASSQDLQQPNQPQHF.

This clone was detected only a few times. The CDR3 spells CASSQDQGLVYEQYF. The DNA of the CDR3 is TGTGCCAGCAGCCAAGATCAGGGACTAGTCTACGAGCAGTACTTC. The J gene is TRBJ2-7, the V gene TRBV4-2; 8 nucleotides agree with TRBD2. Per germline, CDR1 LGHNA and CDR2 YNFKEQ. Trimming removed 0 bases from V and 3 bases from J; junction bases left unmatched: 4. The CDR3 consists of 15 residues.

This clone was observed a handful of times. This chain uses TRBV30 with TRBJ2-7, with 8 bases lining up with TRBD1. The CDR3 covers 12 residues. Losses at the gene ends were 7 bases for V and 3 bases for J; bases not matched to a gene: 5. The V gene's germline CDR1 is GTSNPN and CDR2 SVGIG (reference sequence). The CDR3 bases are TGTGCCTTCGACAGGGGAGGCTACGAGCAGTACTTC. Its translation: CAFDRGGYEQYF.

The V call is TRBV6-5, the J call TRBJ1-2; 8 bases match TRBD1. J lost 5 bases, V lost 8 bases, and 13 bases had no gene match. The CDR3 totals 15 residues. Germline assignment: CDR1 MNHEY and CDR2 SVGAGI. The CDR3 sequence is CASQLGQGAIYGYTF. In DNA, the CDR3 is TGTGCCAGCCAGTTAGGACAGGGAGCCATATATGGCTACACCTTC.

The V gene is TRBV5-4, the J gene TRBJ2-1, with TRBD1 as a possible D gene (6 bases). Per the germline V gene, CDR1 is SGHNT and CDR2 is YYREEE (reference sequence). CDR3 length equals 15 residues. The V and J ends lost 1 base and 8 bases respectively, with 16 bases between them. CDR3 nucleotides: TGTGCCAGCAGCTTGTTTGGGGGCTCGGGATATGAGCAGTTCTTC. Translated, it gives CASSLFGGSGYEQFF.

J is TRBJ2-7 and V is TRBV4-1; 9 positions match TRBD1. In germline, CDR1 is MGHRA, CDR2 YSYEKL. The trim removed 3 bases at V and 0 bases at J, leaving 9 bases unmatched. The CDR3 is made up of 17 amino acids. Written as DNA, the CDR3 is TGCGCCAGCAGCCAGACGACCGGGACAGGGACCTCCTACGAGCAGTACTTC. Its translation: CASSQTTGTGTSYEQYF.

V usage is TRBV5-4 and J usage is TRBJ2-2; the match to TRBD1 covers 8 bases. This CDR3 spans 15 amino acids. Germline V gives CDR1 SGHNT, CDR2 YYREEE (reference sequence). The junction had 5 bases not matched to a gene; V was cut back by 3 bases and J by 4 bases. In DNA, the CDR3 is TGTGCCAGCAGCTCTAGGACAGGGCCCACCGGGGAGCTGTTTTTT. This codes for CASSSRTGPTGELFF.

The chain links TRBV23-1 to TRBJ1-5, with 9 positions matching TRBD1. TRBV23-1 is an open reading frame whose function is uncertain. Germline trimming cut 4 bases from V and 6 bases from J; bases unmatched to any gene: 10. The CDR3 extends over 16 amino acids. In nucleotides, the CDR3 is TGCGCCAGCAGTCGTACCGGGACAGGGATGGGTCAGCCCCAGCATTTT. Protein: CASSRTGTGMGQPQHF.

The CDR3 loop reads CASRKGTSQREQYF. CDR3 in DNA: TGCGCCAGCCGGAAAGGGACTTCCCAAAGGGAGCAGTACTTC. The chain joins TRBV5-1 to TRBJ2-7; maybe TRBD2 (6 bases). The germline gives CDR1 SGHRS, CDR2 YFSETQ. The V gene lost 7 bases and the J gene lost 7 bases, with 21 bases spanning the gap. The CDR3 runs to 14 residues.

The rearrangement joins TRBV14 to TRBJ1-4; possibly TRBD1 for D (5 bases). Trimming cost V 4 bases and J 4 bases, with 7 bases left between them. CDR1 and CDR2 (germline): SGHDN, FVKESK. CDR3 length equals 13 residues. The CDR3 DNA reads as TGTGCCAGCAGCCCGGGACTTAATGAAAAACTGTTTTTT. Encoded protein: CASSPGLNEKLFF.

The CDR3: CATRPAGTNQPQHF. The CDR3 DNA reads TGTGCCACCAGACCGGCGGGGACCAATCAGCCCCAGCATTTT. V is TRBV24-1 and J is TRBJ1-5; D might be TRBD1 (5 bases). Germline CDR1 reads KGHDR; CDR2 reads SFDVKD. Trimming shortened V by 7 bases and J by 3 bases, and 12 bases separated the two germline ends. This CDR3 comprises 14 residues.

This clone was seen once. V and J are TRBV7-9 and TRBJ1-1, with D possibly being TRBD1 (6 bases). Germline CDR1 is SEHNR and CDR2 is FQNEAQ (reference sequence). Trimming cost V 2 bases and J 8 bases, with 12 bases left between them. CDR3 size: 13 residues. In DNA form, the CDR3 reads TGTGCCAGCAGCTTACCCTCAACAGGGGAAGCTTTCTTT. Translation: CASSLPSTGEAFF.

CDR3 protein: CASSESGTIPDTQYF. DNA for the CDR3: TGCGCCAGCAGTGAGTCGGGGACTATCCCAGATACGCAGTATTTT. V is TRBV10-2 and J is TRBJ2-3, with 7 bases matching TRBD2. The CDR3 is 15 residues long. V lost 0 bases and J lost 4; bases outside the gene matches: 4. Germline CDR1 is WSHSY and CDR2 is SAAADI.

The chain links TRBV6-1 to TRBJ1-5; D might be TRBD1 (6 bases). Looked up from germline, CDR1 is MNHNS and CDR2 is SASEGT. The CDR3 loop spans 18 amino acids. V was shortened by 2 bases and J by 6 bases, with 23 bases between the two germline ends. CDR3 protein: CASSESFGFSRGSQPQHF. In nucleotides, the CDR3 is TGTGCCAGCAGTGAATCATTTGGGTTTAGCAGGGGAAGTCAGCCCCAGCATTTT.

The rearrangement joins TRBV30 to TRBJ1-5; no definite D call. The CDR3 extends over 14 amino acids. CDR1 is GTSNPN and CDR2 is SVGIG in the germline V gene (reference sequence). V lost 3 bases, J lost 2 bases, and 11 bases lay in between. DNA of the CDR3: TGTGCCTGGAGCGCTAAAGGAGGCAATCAGCCCCAGCATTTT. This encodes CAWSAKGGNQPQHF.

The chain is built from TRBV5-1 and TRBJ2-2, with TRBD2 matching 7 bases. Per the germline V gene, CDR1 is SGHRS and CDR2 is YFSETQ. This CDR3 has 20 residues. The junction had 20 bases not matched to a gene; V was cut back by 0 bases and J by 6 bases. CDR3 region: CASSLGDYRGAVEGAGELFF. CDR3 nucleotides: TGCGCCAGCAGCTTGGGGGACTATCGCGGGGCCGTAGAAGGTGCCGGGGAGCTGTTTTTT.